This is a list of T cell receptor beta chains from one sample in a study of regulatory T cells in long-lasting Graves disease. TCRdb re-called the multiplex PCR reads with MiXCR, one entry per CDR3 protein. The repertoire includes almost 350,000 distinct CDR3 sequences, around 20% of them detected once, and less than 30% sits in the top ten. The sequenced sample was peripheral blood mononuclear cells (PBMCs), obtained when the disease was refractory, from a patient treated with antithyroid drugs. Every receptor here comes from a female donor with Graves disease. The conserved cysteine and the conserved F or W are not part of the CDR3 here. Rows may omit the clone size; those that give it use once, few, many or a size class.

J: TRBJ1-3; V: TRBV20-1; length: 17; size: few; CDR3: SALPRISDRGFFGNTIY
J: TRBJ2-5; V: TRBV5-1; length: 12; size: .; CDR3: ASRPQTGQETQY
J: TRBJ2-7; V: TRBV27; length: 11; size: many; CDR3: ASRYTGEDEQY
J: TRBJ1-5; V: TRBV2; length: 13; size: many; CDR3: ASSDRLSFNQPQH
J: TRBJ2-3; V: TRBV25-1; length: 11; size: .; CDR3: ASSEWLGDTQY
J: TRBJ2-1; V: TRBV7-2; length: 13; size: .; CDR3: ASSLGSGFYNEQF
J: TRBJ2-7; V: TRBV20-1; length: 12; size: .; CDR3: SAGPGHRYYEQY
J: TRBJ2-7; V: TRBV30; length: 10; size: few; CDR3: AWRRTTNEQY
J: TRBJ1-1; V: TRBV7-2; length: 13; size: few; CDR3: ASSLAGGMRTEAF
J: TRBJ2-7; V: TRBV28; length: 12; size: many; CDR3: ASSSLTNSYEQY
J: TRBJ2-2; V: TRBV12-3/TRBV12-4; length: 18; size: few; CDR3: ASSRRRTGILAGDTGELF
J: TRBJ2-6; V: TRBV6-1; length: 14; size: .; CDR3: ASRGEAGSGANVLT
J: TRBJ2-5; V: TRBV6-1; length: 12; size: few; CDR3: ASRPSREKETQY
J: TRBJ1-6; V: TRBV19; length: 14; size: .; CDR3: ASSIGGPGLNSPLH
J: TRBJ2-1; V: TRBV28; length: 11; size: .; CDR3: ASSLRSGVLKF
J: TRBJ1-4; V: TRBV6-1; length: 11; size: many; CDR3: ASSPFQGEKLF
J: TRBJ2-5; V: TRBV24-1; length: 16; size: .; CDR3: ATSDLMGENSCQETQY
J: TRBJ1-6; V: TRBV10-3; length: 13; size: .; CDR3: AIRALSSYNSPLH
J: TRBJ2-1; V: TRBV13; length: 14; size: .; CDR3: ASSSTGTGVDNEQF
J: TRBJ1-1; V: TRBV18; length: 13; size: .; CDR3: ASSERHGADTEAF
J: TRBJ1-5; V: TRBV30; length: 11; size: many; CDR3: AWSGDINQPQH
J: TRBJ2-7; V: TRBV30; length: 15; size: few; CDR3: AWSVLGIAKSSYEQY
J: TRBJ2-2; V: TRBV14; length: 11; size: few; CDR3: ASSQLPEGELF
J: TRBJ1-5; V: TRBV20-1; length: 12; size: .; CDR3: SARLGSGNQPQH
J: TRBJ1-5; V: TRBV7-9; length: 12; size: .; CDR3: ASSSLGSNQPQH
J: TRBJ2-7; V: TRBV9; length: 13; size: .; CDR3: ASSAGRDGRHEQY
J: TRBJ1-2; V: TRBV6-1; length: 12; size: once; CDR3: ASRKDRGHYGYT
J: TRBJ1-1; V: TRBV7-3; length: 11; size: many; CDR3: ASSLNRATEAF
J: TRBJ1-5; V: TRBV19; length: 12; size: .; CDR3: ASITGDSNQPQH
J: TRBJ2-2; V: TRBV7-8; length: 11; size: many; CDR3: ASSFSGTGELF
J: TRBJ2-2; V: TRBV7-9; length: 11; size: .; CDR3: ASSLSGKGELF
J: TRBJ2-7; V: TRBV6-2/TRBV6-3; length: 13; size: many; CDR3: ASRATGLLRHEQY
J: TRBJ2-5; V: TRBV9; length: 12; size: .; CDR3: ASSWGRSQETQY
J: TRBJ1-2; V: TRBV6-2/TRBV6-3; length: 12; size: many; CDR3: ASSWGRPLYGYT
J: TRBJ2-5; V: TRBV6-2/TRBV6-3; length: 16; size: .; CDR3: ASSYLPLGQGVRETQY
J: TRBJ1-6; V: TRBV6-2/TRBV6-3; length: 13; size: .; CDR3: ASGPLADRGSPLH
J: TRBJ2-7; V: TRBV4-1; length: 14; size: .; CDR3: ASSQGRDGRSYEQY